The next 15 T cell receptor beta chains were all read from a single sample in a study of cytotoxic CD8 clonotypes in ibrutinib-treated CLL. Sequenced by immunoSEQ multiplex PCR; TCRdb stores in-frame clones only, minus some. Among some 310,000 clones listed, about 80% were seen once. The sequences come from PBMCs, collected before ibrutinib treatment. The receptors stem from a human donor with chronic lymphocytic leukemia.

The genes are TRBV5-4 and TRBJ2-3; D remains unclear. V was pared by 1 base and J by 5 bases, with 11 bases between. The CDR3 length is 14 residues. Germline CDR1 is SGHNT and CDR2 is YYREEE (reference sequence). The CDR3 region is CASSLMGPRDTQYF. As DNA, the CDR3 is TGTGCCAGCAGCTTGATGGGCCCGCGAGATACGCAGTATTTT.

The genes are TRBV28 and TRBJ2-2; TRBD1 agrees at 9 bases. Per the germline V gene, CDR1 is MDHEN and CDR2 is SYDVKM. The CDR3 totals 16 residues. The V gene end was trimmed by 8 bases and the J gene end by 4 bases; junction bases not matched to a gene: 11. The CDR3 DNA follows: TGTGCCAGCGGAGGTCTGGGACAGGGTCTCACCGGGGAGCTGTTTTTT. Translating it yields CASGGLGQGLTGELFF. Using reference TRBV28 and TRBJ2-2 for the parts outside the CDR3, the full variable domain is DVKVTQSSRYLVKRTGEKVFLECVQDMDHENMFWYRQDPGLGLRLIYFSYDVKMKEKGDIPEGYSVSREKKERFSLILESASTNQTSMYLCASGGLGQGLTGELFFGEGSRLTVL.

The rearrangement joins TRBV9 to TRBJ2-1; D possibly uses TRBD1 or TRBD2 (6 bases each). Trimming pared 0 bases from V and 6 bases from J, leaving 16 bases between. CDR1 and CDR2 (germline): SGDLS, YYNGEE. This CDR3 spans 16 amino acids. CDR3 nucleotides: TGTGCCAGCAGCGTAGATCAGAAGGGGGGCTCCAATGAGCAGTTCTTC. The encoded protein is CASSVDQKGGSNEQFF.

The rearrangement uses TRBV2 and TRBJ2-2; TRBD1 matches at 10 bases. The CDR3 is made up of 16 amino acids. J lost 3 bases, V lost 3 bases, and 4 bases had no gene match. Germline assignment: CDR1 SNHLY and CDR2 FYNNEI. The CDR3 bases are TGTGCCAGCAGTGAGGCCGGGACAGGGGACACCGGGGAGCTGTTTTTT. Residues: CASSEAGTGDTGELFF.

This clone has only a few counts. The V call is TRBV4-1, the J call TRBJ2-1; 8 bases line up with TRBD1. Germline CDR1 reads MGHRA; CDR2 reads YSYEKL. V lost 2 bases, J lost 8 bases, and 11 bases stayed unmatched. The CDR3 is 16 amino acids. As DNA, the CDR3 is TGCGCCAGCAGCCAATTGCCCAGGGGGCGGTTTTATGAGCAGTTCTTC. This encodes CASSQLPRGRFYEQFF.

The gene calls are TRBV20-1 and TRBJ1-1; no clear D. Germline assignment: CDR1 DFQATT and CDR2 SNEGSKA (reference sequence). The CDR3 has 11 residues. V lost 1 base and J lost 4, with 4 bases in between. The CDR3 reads CSARVSTEAFF. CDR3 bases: TGCAGTGCTAGAGTAAGCACTGAAGCTTTCTTT.

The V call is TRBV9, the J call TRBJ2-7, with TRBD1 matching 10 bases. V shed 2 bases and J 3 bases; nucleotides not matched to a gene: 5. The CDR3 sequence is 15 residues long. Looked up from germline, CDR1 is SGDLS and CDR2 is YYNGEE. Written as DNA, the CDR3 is TGTGCCAGCAGCGTGACAGGGGGCCGGGACTACGAGCAGTACTTC. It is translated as CASSVTGGRDYEQYF.

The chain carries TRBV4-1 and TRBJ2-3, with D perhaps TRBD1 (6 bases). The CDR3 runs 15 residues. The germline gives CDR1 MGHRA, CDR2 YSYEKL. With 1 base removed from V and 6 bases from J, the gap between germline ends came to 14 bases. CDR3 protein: CASSQVAGVRDTQYF. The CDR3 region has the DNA TGCGCCAGCAGCCAAGTGGCAGGGGTGAGGGATACGCAGTATTTT.

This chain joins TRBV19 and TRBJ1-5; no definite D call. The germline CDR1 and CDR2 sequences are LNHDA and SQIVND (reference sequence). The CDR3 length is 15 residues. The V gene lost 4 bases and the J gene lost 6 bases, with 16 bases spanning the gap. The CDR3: CASSRGSDYSQPQHF. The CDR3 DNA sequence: TGTGCCAGTAGTAGAGGGTCGGATTATAGTCAGCCCCAGCATTTT. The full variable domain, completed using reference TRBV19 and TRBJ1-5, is DGGITQSPKYLFRKEGQNVTLSCEQNLNHDAMYWYRQDPGQGLRLIYYSQIVNDFQKGDIAEGYSVSREKKESFPLTVTSAQKNPTAFYLCASSRGSDYSQPQHFGDGTRLSIL.

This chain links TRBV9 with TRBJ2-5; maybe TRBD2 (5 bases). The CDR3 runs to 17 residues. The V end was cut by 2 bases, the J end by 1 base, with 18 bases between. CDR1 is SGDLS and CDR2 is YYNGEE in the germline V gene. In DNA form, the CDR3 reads TGTGCCAGCAGCGTTTCGGAGCGGACGGCGGGCCAAGAGACCCAGTACTTC. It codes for CASSVSERTAGQETQYF. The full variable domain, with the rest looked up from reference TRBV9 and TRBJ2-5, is DSGVTQTPKHLITATGQRVTLRCSPRSGDLSVYWYQQSLDQGLQFLIQYYNGEERAKGNILERFSAQQFPDLHSELNLSSLELGDSALYFCASSVSERTAGQETQYFGPGTRLLVL.

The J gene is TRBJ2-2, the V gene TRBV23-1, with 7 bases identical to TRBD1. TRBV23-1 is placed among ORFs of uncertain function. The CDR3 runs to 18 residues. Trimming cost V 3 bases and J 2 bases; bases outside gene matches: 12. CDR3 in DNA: TGCGCCAGCAGTCAGTTAACGCGCGGACAGGAAAACACCGGGGAGCTGTTTTTT. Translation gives CASSQLTRGQENTGELFF.

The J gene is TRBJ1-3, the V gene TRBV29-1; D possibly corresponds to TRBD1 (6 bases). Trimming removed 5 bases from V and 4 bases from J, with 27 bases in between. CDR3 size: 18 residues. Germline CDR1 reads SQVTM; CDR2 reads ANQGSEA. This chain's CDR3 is CSVIPGTPETAYGNTIYF. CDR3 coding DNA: TGCAGCGTTATTCCCGGGACACCTGAAACGGCGTACGGAAACACCATATATTTT.

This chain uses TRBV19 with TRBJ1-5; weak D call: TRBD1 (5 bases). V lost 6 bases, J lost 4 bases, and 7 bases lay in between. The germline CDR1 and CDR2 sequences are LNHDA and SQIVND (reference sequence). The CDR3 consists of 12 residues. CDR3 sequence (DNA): TGTGCCAGTAGCGACAGAAATCAGCCCCAGCATTTT. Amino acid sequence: CASSDRNQPQHF.

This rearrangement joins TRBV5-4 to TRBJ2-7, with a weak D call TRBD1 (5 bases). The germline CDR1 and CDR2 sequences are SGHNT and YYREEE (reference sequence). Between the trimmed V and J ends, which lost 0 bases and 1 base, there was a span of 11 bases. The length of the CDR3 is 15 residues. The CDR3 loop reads CASSLESKGSYEQYF. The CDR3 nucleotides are TGTGCCAGCAGCTTGGAGAGCAAGGGGTCCTACGAGCAGTACTTC.

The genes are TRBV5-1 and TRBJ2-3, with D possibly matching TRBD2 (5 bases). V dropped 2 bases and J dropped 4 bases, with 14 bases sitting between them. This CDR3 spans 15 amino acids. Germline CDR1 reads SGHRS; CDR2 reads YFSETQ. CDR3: CASSFLLGGADTQYF. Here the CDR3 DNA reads TGCGCCAGCAGCTTCCTACTAGGAGGCGCAGATACGCAGTATTTT.